This T cell receptor (beta chain) came from a study of Ad26.COV2.S vaccination and SARS-CoV-2 variants. Study in general: The trial was COV1001 and the donor's arm was Ad26.COV2.S. Once or twice, 56 days apart, Ad26.COV2.S was delivered intramuscularly.

Here immunoSEQ multiplex PCR was the method, and the copy in TCRdb shows in-frame clones only, minus some. The table records about 440,000 clones, roughly 87% of them present only once. Comments on this clone: Antigen specificity is unknown.

Study conclusions and caveats: Total responses of T cells may have been underestimated by the analyses of TCR breadth and depth.

This CDR3 is 17 amino acids long. Between the trimmed V and J ends, which lost 6 bases and 0 bases, there was a span of 21 bases. The germline CDR1 and CDR2 sequences are MNHEY and SMNVEV (reference sequence). The treatment here: around 19 received Ad26.COV2.S at low or high dose, single or two shots; 5 received placebo; per-sample allocation not given. On day 63 after the first injection, vaccine and placebo recipients gave samples. Wuhan-strain spike was delivered by a replication-incompetent Ad26 vector. This chain uses TRBV27 with TRBJ2-7, with a possible D match to TRBD1 (5 bases). Sequenced material: peripheral blood, taken in a trial of Ad26.COV2.S vaccine versus placebo. This clonotype was obtained from a person between 18 and 60 years old who received the Ad26.COV2.S COVID-19 vaccine or a placebo. In DNA, the CDR3 is TGTGCCAGCAGGCTAAAGCGCCAGGGCCCAACCTCCTACGAGCAGTACTTC. It is translated as CASRLKRQGPTSYEQYF.